A selection of T cell receptor beta chains follows, all from one sample in a study of OX40 agonist ivuxolimab in advanced cancers. Libraries were prepared by immunoSEQ multiplex PCR; TCRdb keeps only in-frame clonotypes and omits some of them. This table holds 55,000 to 70,000 clones, around four fifths found once. The material was CD4+ or CD8+ T cells sorted from blood, obtained in a trial of the OX40 agonist ivuxolimab. These receptors all stem from an adult with an advanced solid tumor such as melanoma, head and neck, liver or kidney cancer. The CDR3 runs from the conserved cysteine through the conserved F or W. A D gene is named only where the DNA matches it firmly. A row's size may be missing; if present it is once, few, many or a size class.

V,D,J,size,CDR3,DNA
TRBV11-3,NA,TRBJ2-7,NA,CASSLDQSGEQYF,TGTGCCAGCAGCTTAGATCAAAGTGGAGAGCAGTACTTC
TRBV4-1,NA,TRBJ2-5,NA,CASSQDGNRFETQYF,TGCGCCAGCAGCCAAGACGGTAATAGGTTTGAGACCCAGTACTTC
TRBV10-3,NA,TRBJ2-1,NA,CAISDLDKQFF,TGTGCCATCAGTGACTTGGATAAGCAGTTCTTC
TRBV5-5,NA,TRBJ1-2,few,CASRSAGGNNYGYTF,TGTGCCAGCCGGTCGGCTGGGGGGAATAACTATGGCTACACCTTC
TRBV7-2,NA,TRBJ2-5,NA,CASSLFGRGQETQYF,TGTGCCAGCAGCTTATTCGGGCGGGGACAGGAGACCCAGTACTTC
TRBV9,NA,TRBJ2-5,few,CASSVGDPGVETQYF,TGTGCCAGCAGCGTAGGGGACCCGGGGGTGGAGACCCAGTACTTC
TRBV5-1,TRBD1,TRBJ1-5,NA,CASSLGQGINQPQHF,TGCGCCAGCAGCTTGGGACAGGGAATCAATCAGCCCCAGCATTTT
TRBV6-6,NA,TRBJ2-3,NA,CASSYNTDTQYF,TGTGCCAGCAGTTATAATACAGATACGCAGTATTTT
TRBV4-2,NA,TRBJ1-5,once,CASSLMGAARNQPQHF,TGTGCCAGCAGCTTGATGGGAGCTGCCCGGAATCAGCCCCAGCATTTT
TRBV7-9,NA,TRBJ1-4,NA,CASSLARSSPEKLFF,TGTGCCAGCAGCTTAGCGCGGTCGAGCCCTGAAAAACTGTTTTTT
TRBV6-1,NA,TRBJ1-6,once,CASSEALGGSSYNSPLHF,TGTGCCAGCAGTGAAGCTCTGGGAGGTAGCTCCTATAATTCACCCCTCCACTTT
TRBV6-6,NA,TRBJ2-2,NA,CATREGLNTGELFF,TGTGCCACCCGCGAGGGACTGAACACCGGGGAGCTGTTTTTT
TRBV4-1,NA,TRBJ1-2,NA,CASSQDYSGTNYGYTF,TGCGCCAGCAGCCAAGATTACTCAGGCACTAACTATGGCTACACCTTC
TRBV9,TRBD1,TRBJ2-5,NA,CASSVGDRLGTQYF,TGTGCCAGCAGCGTAGGGGACAGGTTAGGGACCCAGTACTTC
TRBV13,NA,TRBJ1-1,NA,CASSFPAENTEAFF,TGTGCCAGCAGCTTTCCGGCGGAAAACACTGAAGCTTTCTTT
TRBV19,NA,TRBJ1-1,NA,CASTSSDLGSTEAFF,TGTGCCAGTACCTCGTCGGACCTGGGAAGCACTGAAGCTTTCTTT
TRBV28,NA,TRBJ1-1,once,CASRHLRENTEAFF,TGTGCCAGCAGACACCTAAGGGAAAACACTGAAGCTTTCTTT
TRBV5-4,TRBD2,TRBJ2-5,NA,CASSFSGGPEETQYF,TGTGCCAGCAGCTTCAGCGGGGGGCCGGAGGAGACCCAGTACTTC
TRBV28,NA,TRBJ2-7,NA,CASTPTRGYEQYF,TGTGCTAGCACCCCGACACGGGGCTACGAGCAGTACTTC
TRBV18,NA,TRBJ2-7,NA,CASSPPTVGGREQYF,TGTGCCAGCTCACCACCGACCGTCGGCGGGCGGGAGCAGTACTTC
TRBV6-6,NA,TRBJ1-1,NA,CATGRGITEAFF,TGTGCCACAGGCCGGGGGATAACTGAAGCTTTCTTT
TRBV6-6,NA,TRBJ1-4,once,CASTDRGEANEKLFF,TGTGCCAGCACTGACCGTGGTGAAGCGAATGAAAAACTGTTTTTT
TRBV6-6,NA,TRBJ2-5,NA,CASTPPGQGLGETQYF,TGTGCCAGCACCCCACCGGGGCAGGGGTTGGGAGAGACCCAGTACTTC
TRBV5-1,NA,TRBJ2-6,NA,CASSLAAISGANVLTF,TGCGCCAGCAGCTTGGCGGCTATCTCTGGGGCCAACGTCCTGACTTTC
TRBV2,NA,TRBJ1-1,once,CASTGQNTEAFF,TGTGCCAGCACCGGACAGAACACTGAAGCTTTCTTT
TRBV7-7,NA,TRBJ2-3,NA,CASSLAELDTQYF,TGTGCTAGCAGCTTAGCAGAACTAGATACGCAGTATTTT
TRBV30,NA,TRBJ1-5,NA,CAWREQDGRNQPQHF,TGTGCCTGGAGGGAACAGGACGGGCGCAATCAGCCCCAGCATTTT
TRBV28,NA,TRBJ2-5,NA,CASSLNQKETQYF,TGTGCCAGCAGTTTAAACCAAAAAGAGACCCAGTACTTC
TRBV5-1,NA,TRBJ2-7,NA,CASSPQGVGKSREQYF,TGCGCCAGCAGCCCCCAGGGCGTGGGAAAAAGTCGCGAGCAGTACTTC
TRBV28,TRBD1,TRBJ1-2,few,CASSLGDRESGYTF,TGTGCCAGCAGTTTGGGGGACAGGGAATCCGGCTACACCTTC
TRBV11-2,NA,TRBJ1-6,NA,CASSSWSSNSPLHF,TGTGCCAGCAGCTCCTGGTCTTCTAATTCACCCCTCCACTTT
TRBV5-1,NA,TRBJ2-7,NA,CASSDGASYEQYF,TGCGCCAGCAGCGACGGGGCCTCCTACGAGCAGTACTTC
TRBV6-6,TRBD1,TRBJ1-3,NA,CASSTRDRGYTIYF,TGTGCCAGCAGTACCCGGGACAGGGGATACACCATATATTTT
TRBV7-8,NA,TRBJ1-6,NA,CASSSPAGLNSPLHF,TGTGCCAGCAGCTCCCCGGCAGGGTTGAATTCACCCCTCCACTTT
TRBV7-2,NA,TRBJ2-4,NA,CASSSRVDRYGNIQYF,TGTGCCAGCAGCTCGCGAGTTGACAGATATGGAAACATTCAGTACTTC
TRBV4-1,NA,TRBJ1-3,NA,CASSQAGAAGNTIYF,TGCGCCAGCAGCCAAGCGGGGGCGGCGGGAAACACCATATATTTT
TRBV19,NA,TRBJ1-4,once,CASSIDYLGRSTNEKLFF,TGTGCCAGTAGTATAGATTATCTAGGACGGTCAACTAATGAAAAACTGTTTTTT
TRBV10-2,NA,TRBJ2-7,NA,CASSEPRAGNYEQYF,TGCGCCAGCAGTGAGCCGCGCGCAGGAAACTACGAGCAGTACTTC
TRBV2,NA,TRBJ2-2,NA,CASSGTVNTGELFF,TGTGCCAGTTCCGGGACTGTAAACACCGGGGAGCTGTTTTTT
TRBV5-1,NA,TRBJ1-1,NA,CASSLDVGARNTEAFF,TGCGCCAGCAGCTTGGATGTGGGGGCGCGTAACACTGAAGCTTTCTTT
TRBV25-1,NA,TRBJ2-3,NA,CASSLADTQYF,TGTGCCAGCTCCCTAGCAGATACGCAGTATTTT
TRBV7-2,NA,TRBJ1-1,NA,CASRPVGGTEAFF,TGTGCCAGCAGACCGGTAGGGGGAACTGAAGCTTTCTTT
TRBV27,TRBD1,TRBJ1-6,NA,CASKRQGAGSPLHF,TGTGCCAGCAAAAGACAGGGGGCCGGGTCACCCCTCCACTTT
TRBV29-1,NA,TRBJ1-5,few,CSVATAVNQPQHF,TGCAGCGTTGCTACAGCCGTCAACCAGCCCCAGCATTTT
TRBV7-9,NA,TRBJ1-1,few,CASSPGQGSITEAFF,TGTGCCAGCAGCCCCGGACAAGGTAGTATTACTGAAGCTTTCTTT